This TCR beta chain was recorded in a study of blood T cell repertoires in COVID-19. Self-reported history from a screening survey and questionnaire set each donor's cohort. The germline V and J ends were trimmed by 1 base and 9 bases, with 7 bases remaining between them. This CDR3 spans 12 amino acids. Germline assignment: CDR1 MGHRA and CDR2 YSYEKL. This table comes from immunoSEQ multiplex PCR, and its TCRdb copy is limited to in-frame clones, with some not included. The sample yields approximately 190,000 clones, 86% seen once. Sample: PBMCs or T cells enriched from blood (not recorded which). The chain has TRBV4-1 and TRBJ2-1; no definite D call. This clonotype was obtained from a woman in her thirties or forties in a cohort exposed to, infected with or recovered from COVID-19 (not recorded which). CDR3 bases: TGCGCCAGCAGCCAAGTAAACAGTGAGCAGTTCTTC. As protein: CASSQVNSEQFF.